The 5 T cell receptor beta chains in this list originate from one sample, sequenced in a study of T cell responses to AZD1222 COVID-19 vaccine. The repertoire was sequenced with immunoSEQ multiplex PCR; TCRdb's copy has only in-frame clones and lacks some. The table lists about 220,000 clones, 85% to 95% of them singletons. Sequencing was performed on peripheral blood, taken on day 0 of MenACWY control vaccination. The receptors were gathered from an adult in good health.

This clone was found once. The chain recombines TRBV7-9 with TRBJ1-4; D unclear. The germline V and J ends were trimmed by 8 bases and 0 bases, with 10 bases remaining between them. Per the germline V gene, CDR1 is SEHNR and CDR2 is FQNEAQ (reference sequence). CDR3 size: 14 residues. CDR3 region: CASGRSATNEKLFF. CDR3 bases: TGTGCCAGCGGAAGAAGCGCAACTAATGAAAAACTGTTTTTT. Based on the CDR3 plus reference TRBV7-9 and TRBJ1-4, the full variable domain is DTGVSQNPRHKITKRGQNVTFRCDPISEHNRLYWYRQTLGQGPEFLTYFQNEAQLEKSRLLSDRFSAERPKGSFSTLEIQRTEQGDSAMYLCASGRSATNEKLFFGSGTQLSVL.

The rearrangement links TRBV6-5 to TRBJ1-5, with 9 bases aligning to TRBD1. V lost 8 bases, J lost 2 bases, and 4 bases stayed unmatched. Germline CDR1 MNHEY, CDR2 SVGAGI. The CDR3 covers 14 residues. The CDR3 coding sequence is TGTGCCAGCTTGCGGGACAGGGGCAATCAGCCCCAGCATTTT. It specifies CASLRDRGNQPQHF.

Here the CDR3 reads CASSLPRTSNKDEQFF. In DNA, the CDR3 is TGTGCCAGCAGCTTGCCCCGGACTAGCAATAAGGATGAGCAGTTCTTC. The chain joins TRBV5-5 to TRBJ2-1; TRBD2 matches 8 bases. Per the germline V gene, CDR1 is SGHKS and CDR2 is YYEKEE (reference sequence). CDR3 length: 16 residues. J was trimmed by 8 bases and V by 1 base; bases with no gene match: 11.

The chain uses TRBV19 and TRBJ1-2, with unresolved D. Trimming stripped 8 bases from V and 8 bases from J, with 15 bases between. Germline V gives CDR1 LNHDA, CDR2 SQIVND (reference sequence). The CDR3 loop spans 12 amino acids. The DNA of the CDR3 is TGTGCCAGTGACGACGGGCCTTGGGGCTACACCTTC. It specifies CASDDGPWGYTF.

This chain connects TRBV19 to TRBJ1-5; tentatively, D is TRBD1 (6 bases). V was trimmed by 7 bases and J by 1 base, leaving 14 bases between them. Germline V gives CDR1 LNHDA, CDR2 SQIVND (reference sequence). This CDR3 has 15 amino acids. This chain's CDR3 is CASNWAQGSNQPQHF. CDR3 coding DNA: TGTGCCAGTAATTGGGCCCAGGGGAGCAATCAGCCCCAGCATTTT.